A selection of T cell receptor beta chains follows, all from one sample in a study of shared clonotypes between healthy human individuals. The repertoire was sequenced with immunoSEQ multiplex PCR; TCRdb's copy has only in-frame clones and lacks some. The sample holds 2 million to 2.5 million clones, about 90% seen once. Sequenced material: naive CD4+ T cells from PBMCs. These receptor sequences come from a man younger than 30 in good health. Some clones in this sample may be carry-over from other donors' samples. CDR3s include the opening cysteine and the closing phenylalanine or tryptophan. The D gene is left open where the match is weak. Clone sizes are given selectively: once, few, many, or a class where the clone is expanded.

d_gene	v_gene	j_gene	abundance	CDR3aa	CDR3nt
TRBD1	TRBV6-1	TRBJ1-2	.	CASSEDRVSYGYTF	TGTGCCAGCAGTGAGGACAGGGTTTCCTATGGCTACACCTTC
.	TRBV11-2	TRBJ2-1	.	CASSLVRVADYNEQFF	TGTGCCAGCAGCTTAGTCAGGGTAGCGGACTACAATGAGCAGTTCTTC
.	TRBV10-1	TRBJ1-1	.	CASSSGSVSAEAFF	TGCGCCAGCAGTTCCGGGTCGGTTTCGGCTGAAGCTTTCTTT
.	TRBV15	TRBJ1-1	few	CATSRGRNTEAFF	TGTGCCACCAGCAGAGGGAGGAACACTGAAGCTTTCTTT
.	TRBV2	TRBJ1-1	.	CASSERQYNTEAFF	TGTGCCAGCAGTGAGAGACAGTACAACACTGAAGCTTTCTTT
TRBD2	TRBV5-1	TRBJ2-1	.	CASTSSGEQFF	TGCGCCAGCACCTCTAGCGGAGAGCAGTTCTTC
TRBD1	TRBV11-2	TRBJ2-1	.	CASSSPFRQGSYNEQFF	TGTGCCAGCAGCTCACCTTTCAGACAGGGGTCCTACAATGAGCAGTTCTTC
TRBD1	TRBV7-6	TRBJ1-1	few	CASSLAIQGANTEAFF	TGTGCCAGCAGCTTAGCGATCCAGGGGGCGAACACTGAAGCTTTCTTT
TRBD2	TRBV5-1	TRBJ2-3	.	CASSFGLAGGIDTQYF	TGCGCCAGCAGCTTTGGACTAGCGGGAGGGATAGATACGCAGTATTTT
.	TRBV28	TRBJ2-7	.	CAARGHEQYF	TGTGCCGCCCGGGGTCACGAGCAGTACTTC
TRBD1	TRBV5-1	TRBJ2-5	.	CASSPSQGAPQQETQYF	TGCGCCAGCAGCCCTTCACAGGGGGCTCCGCAACAAGAGACCCAGTACTTC
TRBD2	TRBV11-3	TRBJ2-1	.	CASSLSWGGGGNEQFF	TGTGCCAGCAGTTTATCCTGGGGGGGAGGAGGGAATGAGCAGTTCTTC
.	TRBV4-1	TRBJ1-5	.	CASSQPTGSLNQPQHF	TGCGCCAGCAGCCAACCTACAGGGAGCCTCAATCAGCCCCAGCATTTT
TRBD1	TRBV5-1	TRBJ1-2	.	CASSQRTGERDYTF	TGCGCCAGCAGCCAGAGGACAGGGGAGAGAGACTACACCTTC
.	TRBV5-1	TRBJ1-4	.	CASSFQAATNEKLFF	TGCGCCAGCAGCTTCCAGGCTGCAACTAATGAAAAACTGTTTTTT
TRBD1	TRBV7-9	TRBJ1-2	.	CASRLPVGTGGEGYTF	TGTGCCAGCAGACTACCTGTCGGGACAGGGGGCGAAGGCTACACCTTC
.	TRBV7-2	TRBJ2-5	.	CASSLLGLGRETQYF	TGTGCCAGCAGCCTGCTGGGACTGGGGCGTGAGACCCAGTACTTC
.	TRBV11-2	TRBJ2-7	.	CASSLAVGVSYEQYF	TGTGCCAGCAGCTTAGCCGTAGGGGTCTCCTACGAGCAGTACTTC
TRBD1	TRBV4-3	TRBJ2-5	.	CASSQSTGVKTQYF	TGCGCCAGCAGCCAAAGCACAGGGGTAAAGACCCAGTACTTC
TRBD2	TRBV13	TRBJ2-7	.	CASSPPLGAGGPYEQYF	TGTGCCAGCAGCCCCCCCCTCGGAGCGGGAGGGCCTTACGAGCAGTACTTC
.	TRBV5-1	TRBJ2-1	.	CASSLDAHKGDEQFF	TGCGCCAGCAGCTTGGATGCGCATAAAGGGGATGAGCAGTTCTTC
TRBD1	TRBV19	TRBJ2-5	.	CASRITGTGVETQYF	TGTGCCAGTAGGATAACCGGGACAGGGGTCGAGACCCAGTACTTC
TRBD2	TRBV6-5	TRBJ2-1	.	CASSSGGSNEQFF	TGTGCCAGCAGTTCGGGCGGGAGCAATGAGCAGTTCTTC
.	TRBV6-4	TRBJ2-4	.	CASSDSVLYF	TGTGCCAGCAGTGACTCAGTACTCTACTTC
.	TRBV28	TRBJ1-2	.	CASSQLYGYTF	TGTGCCAGCAGTCAATTATATGGCTACACCTTC
.	TRBV6-5	TRBJ1-1	.	CASSYGGATNTEAFF	TGTGCCAGCAGTTACGGGGGGGCCACGAACACTGAAGCTTTCTTT
.	TRBV18	TRBJ1-2	.	CASSPSAGANYGYTF	TGTGCCAGCTCACCCTCGGCGGGAGCTAACTATGGCTACACCTTC
.	TRBV5-1	TRBJ2-1	.	CASSTLYDNEQFF	TGCGCCAGCAGCACATTATATGACAATGAGCAGTTCTTC
.	TRBV4-1	TRBJ1-2	few	CASSQATALTPTF	TGCGCCAGCAGCCAAGCGACAGCCTTGACTCCCACCTTC
.	TRBV29-1	TRBJ2-5	once	CSVPGVSDPEETQYF	TGCAGCGTCCCCGGGGTTTCGGACCCTGAAGAGACCCAGTACTTC
.	TRBV28	TRBJ1-2	few	CASRQGGAGYTF	TGTGCCAGCAGGCAGGGAGGTGCTGGCTACACCTTC
.	TRBV30	TRBJ2-4	once	CAWSVRGAGVENIQYF	TGTGCCTGGAGTGTACGGGGGGCGGGAGTGGAAAACATTCAGTACTTC
.	TRBV19	TRBJ1-2	.	CASSITGNYGYTF	TGTGCCAGTAGTATTACGGGAAACTATGGCTACACCTTC
.	TRBV19	TRBJ2-2	.	CASRSSHLNTGELFF	TGTGCCAGTAGATCTAGCCACCTGAACACCGGGGAGCTGTTTTTT
TRBD2	TRBV27	TRBJ2-6	.	CASSFSSGGSGANVLTF	TGTGCCAGCAGTTTTTCTAGCGGAGGCTCTGGGGCCAACGTCCTGACTTTC
.	TRBV28	TRBJ1-2	.	CASSLGGGANYGYTF	TGTGCCAGCAGTTTAGGCGGAGGGGCAAACTATGGCTACACCTTC
TRBD2	TRBV9	TRBJ2-7	.	CASGREASGRSLGQYF	TGTGCCAGCGGCCGCGAGGCTAGCGGGAGGAGCCTGGGGCAGTACTTC
TRBD1	TRBV5-1	TRBJ2-5	.	CASSLAGTGGEETQYF	TGCGCCAGCAGCTTGGCCGGGACAGGGGGCGAAGAGACCCAGTACTTC
.	TRBV5-1	TRBJ1-4	.	CASSLAGYNEKLFF	TGCGCCAGCAGCTTGGCGGGGTATAATGAAAAACTGTTTTTT
TRBD2	TRBV30	TRBJ2-3	.	CAWSPRAGVGADTQYF	TGTGCCTGGAGCCCGAGGGCGGGAGTAGGAGCAGATACGCAGTATTTT
.	TRBV6-1	TRBJ1-1	once	CASSDPGLILRGAFF	TGTGCCAGCAGTGATCCGGGACTCATACTACGAGGAGCTTTCTTT
TRBD2	TRBV10-2	TRBJ2-1	.	CASSGTSGNNEQFF	TGCGCCAGCAGCGGGACTAGCGGGAACAATGAGCAGTTCTTC
.	TRBV29-1	TRBJ2-1	.	CSVLGLDYNEQFF	TGCAGCGTGCTCGGACTGGACTACAATGAGCAGTTCTTC
.	TRBV19	TRBJ1-1	.	CASTPQGYTEAFF	TGTGCCAGTACACCTCAGGGGTACACTGAAGCTTTCTTT
.	TRBV25-1	TRBJ2-2	.	CASPGPNLTNTGELFF	TGTGCCAGCCCGGGACCGAACCTAACTAACACCGGGGAGCTGTTTTTT